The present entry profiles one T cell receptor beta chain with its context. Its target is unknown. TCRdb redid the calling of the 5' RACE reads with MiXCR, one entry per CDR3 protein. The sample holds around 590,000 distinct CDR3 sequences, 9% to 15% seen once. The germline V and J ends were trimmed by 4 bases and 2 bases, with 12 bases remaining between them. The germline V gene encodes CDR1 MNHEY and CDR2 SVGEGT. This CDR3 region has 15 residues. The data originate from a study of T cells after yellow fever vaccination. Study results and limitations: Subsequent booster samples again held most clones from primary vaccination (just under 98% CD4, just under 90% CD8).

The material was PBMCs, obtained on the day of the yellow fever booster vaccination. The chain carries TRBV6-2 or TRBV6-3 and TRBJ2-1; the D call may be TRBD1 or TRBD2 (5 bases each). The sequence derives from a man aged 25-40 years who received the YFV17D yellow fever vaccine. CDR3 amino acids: CASSFGTETYNEQFF. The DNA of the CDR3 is TGTGCCAGCAGTTTTGGGACCGAAACCTACAATGAGCAGTTCTTC.